This TCR beta chain comes out of a study of blood T cell repertoires in COVID-19. As for the study in general: From the United States, Italy and Spain came samples of acute and convalescent COVID-19. Sources were T cells, B-cell-depleted T cells, or PBMCs; the material itself was cDNA or gDNA.

Sequencing used immunoSEQ multiplex PCR; TCRdb keeps in-frame clones, though not all of them. The sample records about 170,000 clones, approximately 85% being singletons. Deletions cut 5 bases from V and 0 bases from J, with 11 bases between. The CDR3 is made up of 14 amino acids. Germline CDR1 MNHEY, CDR2 SVGEGT. Material: peripheral blood. V and J are TRBV6-2 or TRBV6-3 and TRBJ2-7, with TRBD2 as a possible D gene (7 bases). This TCR was sampled from a man aged 35 to 55 who had recovered from COVID-19. The CDR3 bases are TGTGCCAGCAGTGGAGGGGGGGGCTCCTACGAGCAGTACTTC. Its protein product is CASSGGGGSYEQYF.